Following are 25 T cell receptor beta chains from one sample sequenced in a study of T cell clonality in common variable immunodeficiency. General observations from the study: In common variable immunodeficiency, TCR beta chains reportedly carried fewer deletions and N-nucleotide insertions.

Clones were sequenced by immunoSEQ multiplex PCR, and TCRdb holds only the in-frame ones, with some missing. The sample counts 15,000 to 25,000 clones, none seen once; the ten largest own about 25%. Their antigens remain unidentified. The sample taken for sequencing was peripheral blood mononuclear cells. The receptors were gathered from a human donor with common variable immunodeficiency.

This clone was seen a handful of times. The read comes to an end 3 residues before the CDR3 does, leaving the germline J gene to fill in the end. The rearrangement uses TRBV6-2 or TRBV6-3 and TRBJ2-7; D may be TRBD1 (6 bases). V lost 0 bases and J 3 bases, leaving 15 bases between the germline ends. The V gene's germline CDR1 is MNHEY and CDR2 SVGEGT. The CDR3 covers 16 residues. The CDR3 here is CASSYSRQVLIYEQYF. The sequenced part of the CDR3 DNA is TGTGCCAGCAGTTACTCGAGACAGGTGTTAATCTACGAG.

Notes on this clone: The CDR3 extends 3 residues past the end of the read, so its final part is completed from the germline J gene. The chain combines TRBV7-6 with TRBJ1-6; 7 nucleotides line up with TRBD1. The V gene's germline CDR1 is SGHVS and CDR2 FNYEAQ. The CDR3 runs 16 residues. The J segment lost 7 bases and the V segment lost 1 base, leaving 7 bases of the junction unmatched. The chain's CDR3 is CASSLGGDRKNSPLHF. The covered CDR3 bases are TGTGCCAGCAGCTTAGGAGGGGACAGAAAAAATTCACCC. Using reference TRBV7-6 and TRBJ1-6 for the parts outside the CDR3, the full variable domain is GAGVSQSPRYKVTKRGQDVALRCDPISGHVSLYWYRQALGQGPEFLTYFNYEAQQDKSGLPNDRFSAERPEGSISTLTIQRTEQRDSAMYRCASSLGGDRKNSPLHFGNGTRLTVT.

The table lists this clone with many counts. The read terminates 3 residues ahead of where the CDR3 ends, so the germline J gene completes it. The V call is TRBV20-1, the J call TRBJ2-3; 10 bases are a match to TRBD2. The germline gives CDR1 DFQATT, CDR2 SNEGSKA (reference sequence). The junction had 6 bases not matched to a gene; V was cut back by 5 bases and J by 4 bases. The CDR3 contains 14 residues. The covered CDR3 bases are TGCAGTGCTCAGACTAGCGGGTATGCAGATACG. This sequence encodes CSAQTSGYADT. The CDR3 as a whole reads CSAQTSGYADTQYF.

This clone has only a few counts. The missing CDR3 end, 3 residues past where the read stops, is filled in from the germline J gene. The genes are TRBV19 and TRBJ1-1; 9 bases map to TRBD1. Germline assignment: CDR1 LNHDA and CDR2 SQIVND (reference sequence). V dropped 9 bases and J dropped 6; count of bases not matched to a gene: 8. The length of the CDR3 is 13 residues. The CDR3 here is CASLRRDRAEAFF. The part of the CDR3 DNA that was read is TGTGCCAGCCTCCGCCGGGACAGGGCTGAA.

Note on this clone: The read falls 3 residues short of the CDR3 end, and the missing part is taken from the germline J gene. This chain links TRBV18 with TRBJ2-7; 8 nucleotides line up with TRBD2. The junction had 11 bases not matched to a gene; V was cut back by 2 bases and J by 2 bases. CDR3 length: 17 amino acids. Per the germline V gene, CDR1 is KGHSH and CDR2 is LQKENI. The CDR3 here is CASSPSLGGGQTYEQYF. Incomplete CDR3 DNA: TGTGCCAGCTCACCAAGTTTAGGCGGGGGGCAAACCTACGAG.

For this clone: The read stops 3 residues short of the end of the CDR3; the missing end is completed from the germline J gene. The chain recombines TRBV19 with TRBJ2-7; tentative D call: TRBD2 (6 bases). CDR1 LNHDA and CDR2 SQIVND come from the germline V gene (reference sequence). Trimming shortened V by 6 bases and J by 0 bases, and 18 bases separated the two germline ends. The CDR3 runs 16 residues. The DNA read from the CDR3 is TGTGCCAGTAGCTCGCCAAGGCGGGATCTCTCCTACGAG. Its protein product is CASSSPRRDLSYE. The entire CDR3 protein reads CASSSPRRDLSYEQYF.

The CDR3 loop is CASSIDRGVGELFF. The sequenced part of the CDR3 DNA is TGTGCCAGTAGTATCGACAGGGGGGTCGGGGAG. The chain recombines TRBV19 with TRBJ2-2; 9 bases map to TRBD1. The CDR3 goes on 3 residues after the read ends, and that part is filled in from the germline J gene. There are 14 residues in the CDR3. Trimming took 3 bases from V and 7 from J; bases not matched to a gene: 3. Germline lookup yields CDR1 LNHDA and CDR2 SQIVND (reference sequence). The full variable domain, its missing parts supplied by reference TRBV19 and TRBJ2-2, is DGGITQSPKYLFRKEGQNVTLSCEQNLNHDAMYWYRQDPGQGLRLIYYSQIVNDFQKGDIAEGYSVSREKKESFPLTVTSAQKNPTAFYLCASSIDRGVGELFFGEGSRLTVL.

This clone was recorded many times. Sequencing ends 3 residues short of the CDR3 end; the germline J gene provides the rest. J is TRBJ2-7 and V is TRBV14; tentatively, D is TRBD2 (7 bases). This CDR3 contains 15 residues. The germline CDR1 and CDR2 sequences are SGHDN and FVKESK. The ends were cut back, 0 bases at V and 4 bases at J, with 13 bases in the middle. The chain's CDR3 is CASSQEGGLPYEQYF. The CDR3 DNA, read in part, is TGTGCCAGCAGCCAAGAAGGGGGACTACCGTACGAG.

Details on this clone: The CDR3 extends 3 residues past the end of the read, so its final part is completed from the germline J gene. The rearrangement uses TRBV7-9 and TRBJ1-3, with D uncertain. CDR3 size: 12 residues. V lost 5 bases and J lost 6, with 8 bases in between. Germline CDR1 reads SEHNR; CDR2 reads FQNEAQ (reference sequence). CDR3 DNA (partial): TGTGCCAGCAGCCCCGGTGTAAACACC. Translated: CASSPGVNT. The whole CDR3 is CASSPGVNTIYF. Variable domain in full (rest from reference TRBV7-9 and TRBJ1-3): DTGVSQNPRHKITKRGQNVTFRCDPISEHNRLYWYRQTLGQGPEFLTYFQNEAQLEKSRLLSDRFSAERPKGSFSTLEIQRTEQGDSAMYLCASSPGVNTIYFGEGSWLTVV.

This clone has a count of ten or more. Read coverage stops 3 residues before the CDR3 terminus; the germline J gene supplies the remainder. The rearrangement joins TRBV29-1 to TRBJ2-2; D is possibly TRBD2 (6 bases). Germline values: CDR1 SQVTM, CDR2 ANQGSEA. This CDR3 region has 14 residues. The germline V and J ends were trimmed by 2 bases and 2 bases, with 9 bases remaining between them. The part of the CDR3 DNA that was read is TGCAGCGTTGAACTAGCGAGCAACACCGGGGAG. Protein product: CSVELASNTGE. The complete CDR3 sequence is CSVELASNTGELFF.

This clone has more than one count but fewer than ten. The CDR3 end lies 3 residues beyond the end of the read and is filled in from the germline J gene. The chain uses TRBV6-2 or TRBV6-3 and TRBJ1-2, with D possibly matching TRBD1 (6 bases). V dropped 2 bases and J dropped 4 bases, with 11 bases sitting between them. This CDR3 spans 14 amino acids. Germline V gives CDR1 MNHEY, CDR2 SVGEGT. The covered CDR3 bases are TGTGCCAGCAGTTACGGGGGCGCAGGCTATGGC. Its protein is CASSYGGAGYG. The full CDR3 protein is CASSYGGAGYGYTF.

This clone was counted between two and nine times. The read terminates 3 residues ahead of where the CDR3 ends, so the germline J gene completes it. The chain has TRBV7-9 and TRBJ1-2; the match to TRBD1 covers 10 bases. The CDR3 has 15 residues. From germline, CDR1 is SEHNR and CDR2 FQNEAQ (reference sequence). Incomplete CDR3 DNA: TGTGCCAGCAGCTTTGACGGGACAGGGGTCCGTGAC. This gives the protein CASSFDGTGVRD. The whole CDR3 region reads CASSFDGTGVRDYTF.

As regards this clone: The read terminates 3 residues ahead of where the CDR3 ends, so the germline J gene completes it. The rearrangement joins TRBV6-2 or TRBV6-3 to TRBJ1-3, with a possible D match to TRBD1 (6 bases). Per germline, CDR1 MNHEY and CDR2 SVGEGT. Trimming cost V 6 bases and J 2 bases, with 8 bases left between them. The CDR3 totals 13 residues. The sequenced CDR3 bases are TGTGCCAGCAGGACAGGAGCTGGAAACACC. Its protein product is CASRTGAGNT. The whole CDR3 sequence reads CASRTGAGNTIYF.

This clone was picked up many times. The read halts 3 residues ahead of the CDR3 end, with the missing end drawn from the germline J gene. The genes are TRBV29-1 and TRBJ1-1, with D possibly being TRBD1 (6 bases). Germline V gene data show CDR1 as SQVTM and CDR2 as ANQGSEA. This CDR3 is 13 amino acids long. Trimming left V 4 bases short and J 0 bases short, with 9 bases between. CDR3 DNA (partial): TGCAGCGTTGGGGGGCAGCTGAACACTGAA. Protein: CSVGGQLNTE. The entire CDR3 is CSVGGQLNTEAFF.

This clone has a count of ten or more. The CDR3 goes on 3 residues after the read ends, and that part is filled in from the germline J gene. V gene TRBV29-1 combines with J gene TRBJ2-7; 7 positions match TRBD1. Germline lookup yields CDR1 SQVTM and CDR2 ANQGSEA. The CDR3 has 14 residues. V was pared by 6 bases and J by 3 bases, with 11 bases of the junction left unmatched. The CDR3 DNA, read in part, is TGCAGCGTCATAAGGGGACAGAGAGACTACGAG. Residues: CSVIRGQRDYE. The whole CDR3 is CSVIRGQRDYEQYF.

To note about this clone: Read sequence stops 3 residues before the CDR3 end, and the germline J gene provides the missing end. The rearrangement joins TRBV19 to TRBJ2-3, with TRBD2 as a possible D gene (5 bases). The CDR3 extends over 15 amino acids. The germline V gene has CDR1 LNHDA and CDR2 SQIVND (reference sequence). Trimming took 0 bases from V and 4 from J, leaving 11 bases between them. CDR3: CASSIDRGFPDTQYF. The sequenced CDR3 bases are TGTGCCAGTAGTATAGATCGGGGATTCCCAGATACG.

In this sample, this clone turned up many times. The read terminates 3 residues before the CDR3 end, so the remaining end is supplied by the germline J gene. This chain connects TRBV6-2 or TRBV6-3 to TRBJ1-2; 7 nucleotides align to TRBD1. The CDR3 loop spans 12 amino acids. Germline V gene lookup returns CDR1 MNHEY and CDR2 SVGEGT. CDR3 sequence reads: CATFRGPVSYTF. The sequenced CDR3 bases are TGTGCCACCTTTAGGGGGCCAGTGAGT.

This clone was seen many times. Read data end 3 residues before the CDR3 end; the end is taken from the germline J gene. The chain joins TRBV29-1 to TRBJ2-5; a possible D gene is TRBD2 (6 bases). Germline V CDR1 and CDR2: SQVTM, ANQGSEA. Between the trimmed V and J ends, which lost 2 bases and 5 bases, there was a span of 12 bases. The CDR3 totals 13 residues. CDR3 sequence: CSVERGWGETQYF. The sequenced part of the CDR3 DNA is TGCAGCGTTGAACGGGGGTGGGGGGAGACC.

On this clone itself: The read halts 3 residues ahead of the CDR3 end, with the missing end drawn from the germline J gene. The chain uses TRBV19 and TRBJ2-5; 9 bases line up with TRBD2. Germline V gene data show CDR1 as LNHDA and CDR2 as SQIVND (reference sequence). V was clipped by 6 bases and J by 5 bases; unmatched bases: 7. This CDR3 has 14 residues. CDR3 sequence: CASSQGLAGETQYF. Partial CDR3 DNA: TGTGCCAGTAGCCAAGGTCTAGCGGGGGAGACC.

Concerning this clone itself: The sequenced fragment ends 3 residues before the CDR3 boundary, so the rest is inferred from the germline J gene. J is TRBJ2-5 and V is TRBV19, with D perhaps TRBD2 (5 bases). Germline loops: CDR1 LNHDA, CDR2 SQIVND (reference sequence). Trimming removed 6 bases at V and 3 bases at J, with 14 bases between. The CDR3 runs to 14 residues. Partial CDR3 DNA: TGTGCCAGTAGACCAATCGGACTCGAAGAGACC. It yields the protein CASRPIGLEET. The complete CDR3 protein is CASRPIGLEETQYF.

The sample holds many counts of this clone. The CDR3 end is not reached by the read, which stops 3 residues before it; the germline J gene fills it in. J is TRBJ1-1 and V is TRBV5-6; D gene unclear. In germline, CDR1 is SGHDT, CDR2 YYEEEE. With 1 base removed from V and 6 bases from J, the gap between germline ends came to 16 bases. The CDR3 spans 15 residues. Incomplete CDR3 DNA: TGTGCCAGCAGCTTGTTTGGGCCCGGCGGGCCTGAA. Translation: CASSLFGPGGPE. The full CDR3 protein reads CASSLFGPGGPEAFF.

This clone has a handful of counts. The CDR3 end falls 3 residues outside the read, so it is completed with the germline J gene. The chain has TRBV18 and TRBJ2-4, with 7 nucleotides matching TRBD1. Germline trimming cut 6 bases from V and 6 bases from J; bases unmatched to any gene: 11. The CDR3 spans 15 residues. The germline V gene has CDR1 KGHSH and CDR2 LQKENI. CDR3 DNA, as far as it was read: TGTGCCAGCTCCCCCATCAGGACAGGATCAAACATT. It codes for CASSPIRTGSNI. The full CDR3 protein is CASSPIRTGSNIQYF. Complete variable domain (other parts from reference TRBV18 and TRBJ2-4): NAGVMQNPRHLVRRRGQEARLRCSPMKGHSHVYWYRQLPEEGLKFMVYLQKENIIDESGMPKERFSAEFPKEGPSILRIQQVVRGDSAAYFCASSPIRTGSNIQYFGAGTRLSVL.

Worth noting for this clone: The DNA ends 3 residues before the CDR3 does, and the rest of the CDR3 is filled in from the germline J gene. The rearrangement links TRBV6-2 or TRBV6-3 to TRBJ2-5; perhaps TRBD1 as D (6 bases). Trimming took 1 base from V and 3 from J, leaving 9 bases between them. This CDR3 is built from 14 residues. Germline loops: CDR1 MNHEY, CDR2 SVGEGT. The CDR3 sequence is CASSYWAGEETQYF. The CDR3 bases that were read are TGTGCCAGCAGTTACTGGGCAGGGGAAGAGACC.

This clone was seen ten or more times. The sequenced fragment ends 3 residues before the CDR3 boundary, so the rest is inferred from the germline J gene. The chain employs TRBV14 and TRBJ2-1; perhaps TRBD2 as D (7 bases). V was cut by 0 bases and J by 5 bases, with 14 bases left in between. This CDR3 has 16 residues. Germline V gene data show CDR1 as SGHDN and CDR2 as FVKESK. This chain's CDR3 is CASSQERGRDHNEQFF. CDR3 bases read: TGTGCCAGCAGCCAAGAAAGGGGGAGGGACCACAATGAG.

This clone was counted only a few times. Read data end 3 residues before the CDR3 end; the end is taken from the germline J gene. The chain uses TRBV19 and TRBJ2-2, with a weak D call TRBD1 (6 bases). The V gene lost 6 bases and the J gene lost 6 bases, with 23 bases spanning the gap. Germline values: CDR1 LNHDA, CDR2 SQIVND (reference sequence). The CDR3 spans 17 residues. This chain's CDR3 is CASSYNHRVIVSGELFF. The CDR3 bases that were read are TGTGCCAGTAGCTACAACCACAGGGTTATTGTTTCCGGGGAG. The whole variable domain, filled in from reference TRBV19 and TRBJ2-2, reads DGGITQSPKYLFRKEGQNVTLSCEQNLNHDAMYWYRQDPGQGLRLIYYSQIVNDFQKGDIAEGYSVSREKKESFPLTVTSAQKNPTAFYLCASSYNHRVIVSGELFFGEGSRLTVL.